The rows below give T cell receptor beta chains drawn from one sample of a study of beta chain features in type 1 diabetes. Here immunoSEQ multiplex PCR was the method, and the copy in TCRdb shows in-frame clones only, minus some. This repertoire shows more than 20,000 clones, 49% found once; its top ten account for approximately 0.3%. The specimen was stem cell memory CD4+ T cells from blood. Every receptor here comes from a man aged 25 to 40 with type 1 diabetes. The CDR3 runs from the conserved cysteine through the conserved F or W. Fields, in order: clone size, J gene, D gene, V gene, CDR3 protein, CDR3 DNA. The D gene is left open where the match is weak. The size of a clone is reported for some rows only, either as once, few or many, or as a class for expanded clones.

size: -
J: TRBJ2-1
D: -
V: TRBV16
CDR3: CASSPPGYNEQFF
DNA: TGTGCCAGCAGCCCCCCCGGGTACAATGAGCAGTTCTTC

size: once
J: TRBJ1-4
D: -
V: TRBV11-1
CDR3: CASSFGRGKSNEKLFF
DNA: TGTGCCAGCAGCTTCGGCAGGGGAAAGTCTAATGAAAAACTGTTTTTT

size: -
J: TRBJ2-7
D: -
V: TRBV6-6
CDR3: CAIGIITGKGFEQYF
DNA: TGTGCCATCGGAATTATCACAGGGAAGGGTTTCGAGCAGTACTTC

size: -
J: TRBJ2-7
D: -
V: TRBV5-4
CDR3: CASSLGLYTYEQYF
DNA: TGTGCCAGCAGCTTAGGACTCTACACCTACGAGCAGTACTTC

size: -
J: TRBJ2-3
D: -
V: TRBV19
CDR3: CASSPGGLSTDTQYF
DNA: TGTGCCAGTAGTCCTGGCGGTCTTAGTACAGATACGCAGTATTTT

size: -
J: TRBJ1-4
D: -
V: TRBV19
CDR3: CASQKVAGAEKLFF
DNA: TGTGCCAGTCAAAAGGTTGCAGGGGCTGAAAAACTGTTTTTT

size: few
J: TRBJ2-7
D: TRBD2
V: TRBV29-1
CDR3: CSVGLAGGLGEQYF
DNA: TGCAGCGTGGGACTAGCGGGGGGGCTCGGGGAGCAGTACTTC

size: -
J: TRBJ1-2
D: -
V: TRBV12-5
CDR3: CASATTGSYGYTF
DNA: TGTGCTAGTGCCACCACAGGGTCCTATGGCTACACCTTC

size: few
J: TRBJ1-5
D: -
V: TRBV7-6
CDR3: CASSLEPGDQPQHF
DNA: TGTGCCAGCAGCTTAGAGCCCGGGGATCAGCCCCAGCATTTT

size: few
J: TRBJ1-1
D: -
V: TRBV4-1
CDR3: CASSRVGGGAKTEAFF
DNA: TGCGCCAGCAGCCGCGTCGGGGGGGGCGCAAAGACTGAAGCTTTCTTT

size: -
J: TRBJ1-2
D: -
V: TRBV19
CDR3: CASSIDRSRYGYTF
DNA: TGTGCCAGTAGTATAGATCGGTCTCGGTATGGCTACACCTTC

size: -
J: TRBJ2-5
D: -
V: TRBV29-1
CDR3: CSVSPQNGAQYF
DNA: TGCAGCGTTTCCCCTCAAAACGGGGCCCAGTACTTC

size: -
J: TRBJ2-5
D: TRBD1
V: TRBV19
CDR3: CASNSGQGQVETQYF
DNA: TGTGCCAGTAACTCGGGACAGGGCCAAGTAGAGACCCAGTACTTC

size: -
J: TRBJ2-5
D: TRBD1
V: TRBV5-4
CDR3: CASSLEVDRKTQYF
DNA: TGTGCCAGCAGCTTGGAAGTGGACAGGAAGACCCAGTACTTC

size: -
J: TRBJ2-7
D: TRBD1
V: TRBV11-2
CDR3: CASSHGTGYEEQYF
DNA: TGTGCCAGCAGCCACGGGACAGGGTATGAGGAGCAGTACTTC

size: few
J: TRBJ2-5
D: TRBD2
V: TRBV6-5
CDR3: CASSYGTSGQETQYF
DNA: TGTGCCAGCAGTTACGGGACTAGCGGCCAAGAGACCCAGTACTTC

size: -
J: TRBJ1-3
D: TRBD1
V: TRBV5-8
CDR3: CASSHRGTGNTIYF
DNA: TGTGCCAGCAGCCACAGGGGCACTGGAAACACCATATATTTT

size: -
J: TRBJ1-2
D: TRBD1
V: TRBV18
CDR3: CASSPRDRGTVYGYTF
DNA: TGTGCCAGCTCACCCCGGGACAGAGGGACCGTCTATGGCTACACCTTC

size: few
J: TRBJ2-2
D: TRBD1
V: TRBV5-1
CDR3: CASSTTGTGNTGELFF
DNA: TGCGCCAGCAGCACCACCGGGACAGGGAACACCGGGGAGCTGTTTTTT

size: few
J: TRBJ2-1
D: TRBD2
V: TRBV25-1
CDR3: CASTRTSGGANNEQFF
DNA: TGTGCCAGCACTCGGACTAGCGGGGGGGCTAACAATGAGCAGTTCTTC

size: few
J: TRBJ1-1
D: TRBD1
V: TRBV10-2
CDR3: CASSVPGRDRAEAFF
DNA: TGCGCCAGCAGCGTACCTGGCCGGGACAGGGCTGAAGCTTTCTTT

size: -
J: TRBJ1-3
D: TRBD1
V: TRBV15
CDR3: CATSSGDRGNTIYF
DNA: TGTGCCACCAGCTCCGGGGACAGGGGAAACACCATATATTTT

size: few
J: TRBJ2-1
D: TRBD1
V: TRBV2
CDR3: CASSQDRGTYNEQFF
DNA: TGTGCCAGCAGTCAGGACAGGGGTACCTACAATGAGCAGTTCTTC

size: few
J: TRBJ2-2
D: -
V: TRBV5-1
CDR3: CASSRGTYTGELFF
DNA: TGCGCCAGCAGCCGCGGGACTTACACCGGGGAGCTGTTTTTT

size: -
J: TRBJ1-1
D: TRBD1
V: TRBV18
CDR3: CASSPPRTGSERAFF
DNA: TGTGCCAGCTCACCTCCAAGGACAGGGAGTGAGAGGGCTTTCTTT

size: -
J: TRBJ2-1
D: TRBD2
V: TRBV5-6
CDR3: CASSLALAGGGNEQFF
DNA: TGTGCCAGCAGCTTGGCTCTAGCGGGAGGTGGGAATGAGCAGTTCTTC

size: once
J: TRBJ1-5
D: TRBD1
V: TRBV6-1
CDR3: CASSIGQGNQPQHF
DNA: TGTGCCAGCAGTATAGGACAGGGCAATCAGCCCCAGCATTTT

size: few
J: TRBJ2-7
D: -
V: TRBV18
CDR3: CASSQTQGSSYEQYF
DNA: TGTGCCAGCTCACAAACGCAGGGGAGCTCCTACGAGCAGTACTTC

size: -
J: TRBJ2-7
D: -
V: TRBV14
CDR3: CASSQKWTAGGPYEQYF
DNA: TGTGCCAGCAGCCAAAAGTGGACAGCCGGGGGGCCATACGAGCAGTACTTC

size: -
J: TRBJ2-5
D: TRBD1
V: TRBV13
CDR3: CASSPGQRDGETQYF
DNA: TGTGCCAGCAGCCCGGGACAGAGGGATGGAGAGACCCAGTACTTC